Listed below are T cell receptor beta chains from one sample, sequenced in a study of shared clonotypes between healthy human individuals. Clones were sequenced by immunoSEQ multiplex PCR, and TCRdb holds only the in-frame ones, with some missing. The data show around 2.5 million clones, with 93% seen just once and 0.35% to 0.45% held by the top ten. The sequencing sample was made of naive CD4+ T cells from PBMCs. The receptors derive from a man aged 18 to 30 in good health. Some clones in this sample may be carry-over from other donors' samples. The CDR3 runs from the conserved cysteine through the conserved F or W. Fields, in order: clone size, D gene, J gene, V gene, CDR3 protein, CDR3 DNA. D genes are given only for firm matches. Size is omitted from some rows. Given values are once, few, many or a class for expanded clones.

size: NA; D: TRBD1; J: TRBJ2-1; V: TRBV18; CDR3: CASSADRVTYNEQFF; DNA: TGTGCCAGCTCAGCCGACAGGGTGACCTACAATGAGCAGTTCTTC
size: NA; D: NA; J: TRBJ2-5; V: TRBV18; CDR3: CASSPESPKGGETQYF; DNA: TGTGCCAGCTCACCAGAGTCGCCTAAAGGGGGGGAGACCCAGTACTTC
size: NA; D: NA; J: TRBJ1-1; V: TRBV27; CDR3: CASRLGGRGTEAFF; DNA: TGTGCCAGCAGACTAGGGGGTAGGGGAACTGAAGCTTTCTTT
size: NA; D: NA; J: TRBJ2-2; V: TRBV6-6; CDR3: CASSFSRETGELFF; DNA: TGTGCCAGCAGTTTTTCCAGGGAAACCGGGGAGCTGTTTTTT
size: NA; D: NA; J: TRBJ1-5; V: TRBV19; CDR3: CASSPRRDSNQPQHF; DNA: TGTGCCAGTAGCCCGAGGAGGGATAGCAATCAGCCCCAGCATTTT
size: NA; D: NA; J: TRBJ2-1; V: TRBV11-2; CDR3: CASSLVWQAYNEQFF; DNA: TGTGCCAGCAGCTTAGTGTGGCAGGCCTACAATGAGCAGTTCTTC
size: NA; D: TRBD2; J: TRBJ2-1; V: TRBV19; CDR3: CASTSGSSYNEQFF; DNA: TGTGCCAGTACGAGCGGGAGCTCCTACAATGAGCAGTTCTTC
size: NA; D: TRBD2; J: TRBJ2-7; V: TRBV30; CDR3: CAWSVGLAGGYEQYF; DNA: TGTGCCTGGAGTGTAGGGCTAGCGGGAGGGTACGAGCAGTACTTC
size: NA; D: NA; J: TRBJ2-2; V: TRBV5-4; CDR3: CASSYGQGGGTGELFF; DNA: TGTGCCAGCAGCTATGGGCAGGGTGGGGGCACCGGGGAGCTGTTTTTT
size: NA; D: NA; J: TRBJ2-7; V: TRBV27; CDR3: CGGGPLFEQYF; DNA: TGTGGGGGGGGCCCGCTATTCGAGCAGTACTTC
size: NA; D: TRBD2; J: TRBJ2-3; V: TRBV19; CDR3: CASSTVGTSGRHTQYF; DNA: TGTGCCAGTAGTACGGTAGGGACTAGCGGGAGACATACGCAGTATTTT
size: NA; D: TRBD1; J: TRBJ1-2; V: TRBV6-1; CDR3: CATTGTARNYGYTF; DNA: TGTGCCACCACGGGGACAGCGCGTAACTATGGCTACACCTTC
size: NA; D: NA; J: TRBJ1-2; V: TRBV6-5; CDR3: CASSGPSYGYTF; DNA: TGTGCCAGTTCCGGACCAAGCTATGGCTACACCTTC
size: NA; D: NA; J: TRBJ2-5; V: TRBV5-4; CDR3: CASSLAGGVGGETQYF; DNA: TGTGCCAGCAGCTTGGCCGGGGGCGTCGGCGGGGAGACCCAGTACTTC
size: NA; D: NA; J: TRBJ1-2; V: TRBV4-2; CDR3: CASSQRLHPYGYTF; DNA: TGTGCCAGCAGCCAACGCCTTCATCCCTATGGCTACACCTTC
size: NA; D: NA; J: TRBJ2-3; V: TRBV7-2; CDR3: CASSLANRVDTQYF; DNA: TGTGCCAGCAGCTTAGCGAACAGGGTAGATACGCAGTATTTT
size: NA; D: NA; J: TRBJ1-5; V: TRBV30; CDR3: CAWSATDRNQPQHF; DNA: TGTGCCTGGAGTGCCACGGACAGAAATCAGCCCCAGCATTTT
size: NA; D: NA; J: TRBJ1-5; V: TRBV7-6; CDR3: CASSHDTNQPQHF; DNA: TGTGCCAGCAGTCACGACACCAATCAGCCCCAGCATTTT
size: NA; D: NA; J: TRBJ2-3; V: TRBV28; CDR3: CASRVSDTQYF; DNA: TGTGCCAGCCGGGTCTCAGATACGCAGTATTTT
size: NA; D: TRBD1; J: TRBJ2-7; V: TRBV27; CDR3: CASSPIPGQGSRSYEQYF; DNA: TGTGCCAGCAGTCCAATACCGGGACAGGGATCGCGAAGCTACGAGCAGTACTTC
size: NA; D: NA; J: TRBJ1-2; V: TRBV29-1; CDR3: CSVDGGYGYTF; DNA: TGCAGCGTTGACGGGGGCTATGGCTACACCTTC
size: NA; D: TRBD1; J: TRBJ1-1; V: TRBV18; CDR3: CASSQVRDREAFF; DNA: TGTGCCAGCTCACAGGTCCGGGACAGGGAAGCTTTCTTT
size: NA; D: TRBD1; J: TRBJ1-5; V: TRBV18; CDR3: CASAGGPDQPQHF; DNA: TGTGCCAGCGCAGGGGGGCCCGATCAGCCCCAGCATTTT
size: few; D: TRBD1; J: TRBJ1-5; V: TRBV6-5; CDR3: CASSPDRGGQPQHF; DNA: TGTGCCAGCAGCCCTGACAGGGGTGGTCAGCCCCAGCATTTT
size: NA; D: TRBD1; J: TRBJ2-2; V: TRBV29-1; CDR3: CSVGQQNTGELFF; DNA: TGCAGCGTGGGACAGCAGAACACCGGGGAGCTGTTTTTT
size: NA; D: NA; J: TRBJ1-1; V: TRBV6-6; CDR3: CASSYSGQATEAFF; DNA: TGTGCCAGCAGTTACTCCGGGCAGGCCACTGAAGCTTTCTTT
size: NA; D: NA; J: TRBJ2-7; V: TRBV28; CDR3: CASSTFELGLGSYEQYF; DNA: TGTGCCAGCAGTACCTTTGAACTGGGGTTGGGCTCCTACGAGCAGTACTTC
size: NA; D: NA; J: TRBJ2-1; V: TRBV14; CDR3: CASSQDVWRNKYNEQFF; DNA: TGTGCCAGCAGCCAAGATGTGTGGCGGAACAAATACAATGAGCAGTTCTTC
size: NA; D: TRBD1; J: TRBJ2-1; V: TRBV28; CDR3: CASRAYRGRGEQFF; DNA: TGTGCCAGCAGAGCTTACAGGGGGCGCGGTGAGCAGTTCTTC
size: NA; D: TRBD1; J: TRBJ2-2; V: TRBV11-2; CDR3: CASSVRTGNTGELFF; DNA: TGTGCCAGCAGCGTCCGGACAGGGAACACCGGGGAGCTGTTTTTT
size: NA; D: NA; J: TRBJ2-7; V: TRBV5-1; CDR3: CASSDTAVYEQYF; DNA: TGCGCCAGCTCCGACACGGCGGTCTACGAGCAGTACTTC
size: NA; D: NA; J: TRBJ2-1; V: TRBV5-1; CDR3: CASSLAVGVSSYNEQFF; DNA: TGCGCCAGCAGCTTGGCCGTCGGGGTGAGCTCCTACAATGAGCAGTTCTTC
size: NA; D: NA; J: TRBJ1-2; V: TRBV7-2; CDR3: CASSLGFGYTF; DNA: TGTGCCAGCAGCTTGGGGTTTGGCTACACCTTC
size: NA; D: TRBD1; J: TRBJ2-7; V: TRBV6-5; CDR3: CASSDRGDREQYF; DNA: TGTGCCAGCAGCGACAGGGGGGATCGCGAGCAGTACTTC
size: NA; D: TRBD1; J: TRBJ1-1; V: TRBV11-2; CDR3: CASSLDREDEAFF; DNA: TGTGCCAGCAGCCTGGACAGGGAGGATGAAGCTTTCTTT
size: NA; D: TRBD2; J: TRBJ2-7; V: TRBV10-3; CDR3: CAISEQTSGSYEQYF; DNA: TGTGCCATCAGTGAGCAGACTAGCGGGAGTTACGAGCAGTACTTC
size: once; D: TRBD2; J: TRBJ2-3; V: TRBV4-3; CDR3: CASSQDRVRGLAADTQYF; DNA: TGCGCCAGCAGCCAAGACCGCGTCCGGGGCCTAGCGGCAGATACGCAGTATTTT
size: NA; D: TRBD2; J: TRBJ2-7; V: TRBV14; CDR3: CASSQGLADLYEQYF; DNA: TGTGCCAGCAGCCAAGGACTAGCGGACCTATACGAGCAGTACTTC
size: NA; D: NA; J: TRBJ2-7; V: TRBV28; CDR3: CASSSQGGQGLISYEQYF; DNA: TGTGCCAGCAGTTCACAGGGGGGGCAGGGGCTTATCTCCTACGAGCAGTACTTC
size: NA; D: TRBD2; J: TRBJ2-1; V: TRBV28; CDR3: CATRTSGGHSYNEQFF; DNA: TGTGCCACCAGGACTAGCGGGGGCCACTCCTACAATGAGCAGTTCTTC
size: NA; D: TRBD2; J: TRBJ2-3; V: TRBV7-2; CDR3: CASSRISGSSTDTQYF; DNA: TGTGCCAGCAGCCGGATTAGCGGGTCTAGCACAGATACGCAGTATTTT
size: NA; D: NA; J: TRBJ1-1; V: TRBV2; CDR3: CASSEGPERRAFF; DNA: TGTGCCAGCAGTGAAGGTCCCGAACGGAGAGCTTTCTTT
size: NA; D: NA; J: TRBJ2-3; V: TRBV5-4; CDR3: CASSLGGVKSDTQYF; DNA: TGTGCCAGCAGCTTGGGGGGGGTGAAGTCAGATACGCAGTATTTT
size: NA; D: NA; J: TRBJ1-1; V: TRBV6-5; CDR3: CASRSQGRTEAFF; DNA: TGTGCCAGCAGATCCCAGGGGCGGACTGAAGCTTTCTTT
size: NA; D: NA; J: TRBJ1-1; V: TRBV6-6; CDR3: CASSPRGAPTPEAFF; DNA: TGTGCCAGCAGTCCCCGGGGAGCCCCGACCCCTGAAGCTTTCTTT